Shown below are 24 T cell receptor beta chains from a single sample sequenced in a study of post-analysis software for immune sequencing data. TCR beta libraries were prepared from cDNA with unique molecular identifiers. TCRdb analysed the PCR reads with MiXCR anew, one entry per CDR3 protein. The sample includes around 200,000 distinct CDR3 sequences, around 29% of them seen just once. What these receptors recognize is not known. Notes on the study in general: TRBV5-6, TRBV5-1 and TRBV20-1 were among about 5 TRBV segments more frequent in patients than controls.

What was sequenced was blood. The receptors here all came from a girl aged 2 to 17 with multiple sclerosis.

This clonotype showed up just a few times. The gene calls are TRBV5-1 and TRBJ1-2; TRBD1 matches 8 bases. The CDR3 length is 16 residues. Germline lookup yields CDR1 SGHRS and CDR2 YFSETQ. Trimming removed 4 bases from V and 8 bases from J; junction bases left unmatched: 16. The CDR3 protein is CASSPTRTATGVGYTF. DNA for the CDR3: TGCGCCAGCAGCCCGACACGAACCGCGACAGGGGTCGGCTACACCTTC.

This clonotype was seen a handful of times. The rearrangement uses TRBV20-1 and TRBJ1-2; a possible D gene is TRBD1 (5 bases). The CDR3 spans 12 residues. Germline loops: CDR1 DFQATT, CDR2 SNEGSKA (reference sequence). V lost 5 bases, J lost 1 base, and 8 bases lay in between. Here the CDR3 DNA reads TGCAGTGCTTACAGGTTTAACTATGGCTACACCTTC. Protein product: CSAYRFNYGYTF.

The gene calls are TRBV5-1 and TRBJ1-6; D gene uncertain. The germline gives CDR1 SGHRS, CDR2 YFSETQ. CDR3 length: 14 amino acids. The V gene lost 4 bases and the J gene lost 10 bases, with 15 bases spanning the gap. Written as DNA, the CDR3 is TGCGCCAGCAGCCCGGGTGTCGAAGGGTCACCCCTCCACTTT. This gives the protein CASSPGVEGSPLHF.

This clonotype was counted at least ten times. The genes are TRBV12-3 or TRBV12-4 and TRBJ2-7, with 9 bases identical to TRBD1. CDR3 size: 14 residues. V lost 3 bases, J lost 1 base, and 1 base stayed unmatched. The chain's CDR3 is CASSFGQGSYEQYF. The CDR3 DNA sequence: TGTGCCAGCAGTTTTGGACAGGGGTCCTACGAGCAGTACTTC.

This clonotype was observed at least ten times. The rearrangement uses TRBV28 and TRBJ2-5; 11 bases align to TRBD1. The end of the DNA is better explained by TRBJ2-7, so the J call may be wrong. The germline V gene encodes CDR1 MDHEN and CDR2 SYDVKM. The CDR3 sequence is 13 residues long. The CDR3 is CASSWTGGTEQYF. Here the CDR3 DNA reads TGTGCCAGCAGTTGGACAGGGGGCACCGAGCAGTACTTC.

This clonotype was found a few times. The V call is TRBV5-1, the J call TRBJ1-4; D is unresolved. V shed 2 bases and J shed 3 bases, with 8 bases lying between them. There are 14 residues in the CDR3. The germline gives CDR1 SGHRS, CDR2 YFSETQ. This CDR3 is CASSFDVSNEKLFF. The DNA for the CDR3 is TGCGCCAGCAGCTTCGACGTTTCTAATGAAAAACTGTTTTTT.

The V call is TRBV6-5, the J call TRBJ1-5; TRBD1 matches at 7 bases. Germline assignment: CDR1 MNHEY and CDR2 SVGAGI. This CDR3 spans 16 amino acids. V gave up 6 bases and J gave up 0 bases; unmatched junction bases: 8. This CDR3 is CASSRQGQYSNQPQHF. The CDR3 nucleotides are TGTGCCAGCAGCCGACAGGGACAGTATAGCAATCAGCCCCAGCATTTT.

Many counts were recorded for this clonotype. This chain connects TRBV29-1 to TRBJ2-1; the match to TRBD1 covers 10 bases. In germline, CDR1 is SQVTM, CDR2 ANQGSEA. This CDR3 is built from 14 residues. V lost 4 bases and J lost 6; bases outside the gene matches: 6. The CDR3 region is CSVGVRTGGNEQFF. The CDR3 DNA reads as TGCAGCGTTGGGGTAAGGACAGGGGGCAATGAGCAGTTCTTC.

This chain uses TRBV28 with TRBJ2-1; D tentatively fits TRBD1 or TRBD2 (6 bases each). In germline, CDR1 is MDHEN, CDR2 SYDVKM. V lost 2 bases, J lost 4 bases, and 9 bases lay in between. This CDR3 comprises 14 residues. The CDR3 loop reads CASSLIGGYNEQFF. DNA of the CDR3: TGTGCCAGCAGTTTAATAGGGGGGTACAATGAGCAGTTCTTC.

This sequence joins TRBV3-1 and TRBJ2-1; no definite D call. V lost 0 bases, J lost 10 bases, and 19 bases lay in between. CDR3 length: 16 residues. Germline V gene lookup returns CDR1 LGHDT and CDR2 YNNKEL (reference sequence). The CDR3 DNA is TGTGCCAGCAGCCAAGATATCGGGCGCTGCTACGACGAGCAGTTCTTC. Translation: CASSQDIGRCYDEQFF.

To note about this clonotype: A single base separates this from a much larger clone, so it may be a read error. The V and J genes are TRBV29-1 and TRBJ2-5; tentatively, D is TRBD1 (5 bases). The length of the CDR3 is 12 residues. The V gene's germline CDR1 is SQVTM and CDR2 ANQGSEA. Trimming shortened V by 1 base and J by 11 bases, and 14 bases separated the two germline ends. CDR3 sequence (DNA): TGCAGCGTTGAAGCACAGGTAGATGAGCAGTACTTC. Translated, it gives CSVEAQVDEQYF.

This chain connects TRBV6-2 or TRBV6-3 to TRBJ2-7; D is possibly TRBD1 (6 bases). Germline assignment: CDR1 MNHEY and CDR2 SVGEGT. With 1 base removed from V and 12 bases from J, the gap between germline ends came to 34 bases. The CDR3 length is 19 residues. In nucleotides, the CDR3 is TGTGCCAGCAGTTACTTACTCGACAGGACCGGGACCCCACTCCTAAGGGCGTACTTC. Its protein product is CASSYLLDRTGTPLLRAYF.

In the case of this clonotype: This may be a read error, as it is one base from a much larger clone. The chain couples TRBV29-1 to TRBJ1-2; D gene unclear. The V and J ends lost 2 bases and 5 bases respectively, with 12 bases between them. The V gene's germline CDR1 is SQVTM and CDR2 ANQGSEA. The CDR3 is 13 residues long. CDR3 nucleotide sequence: TGCAGCGTTGAATCGGTCGAATCTTATGGCTACACCTTC. Its translation: CSVESVESYGYTF.

The V call is TRBV20-1, the J call TRBJ1-2; the D gene is possibly TRBD1 (5 bases). The CDR3 runs 15 residues. Trimming pared 0 bases from V and 4 bases from J, leaving 15 bases between. From germline, CDR1 is DFQATT and CDR2 SNEGSKA (reference sequence). CDR3 nucleotide sequence: TGCAGTGCTAGAGACGGGACGCACCTTCTCTATGGCTACACCTTC. Translation: CSARDGTHLLYGYTF.

The chain recombines TRBV5-1 with TRBJ2-7; D unresolved. Trimming removed 1 base from V and 7 bases from J, with 24 bases in between. The CDR3 covers 17 residues. Germline lookup yields CDR1 SGHRS and CDR2 YFSETQ. CDR3 loop: CASSLMSQRTVYNEQYF. The CDR3 DNA is TGCGCCAGCAGCTTGATGTCACAAAGAACGGTTTACAATGAGCAGTACTTC.

The chain recombines TRBV9 with TRBJ2-1; 9 nucleotides match TRBD1. The CDR3 runs 17 residues. With 1 base clipped from V and 5 bases from J, the junction kept 10 bases outside the gene matches. From germline, CDR1 is SGDLS and CDR2 YYNGEE. CDR3 in DNA: TGTGCCAGCAGCGTACGTCTCGGGACAGGGTTTAACAATGAGCAGTTCTTC. This translates into CASSVRLGTGFNNEQFF.

There are a few counts of this clonotype. The chain recombines TRBV11-2 with TRBJ2-5, with D maybe TRBD2 (5 bases). Between the trimmed V and J ends, which lost 1 base and 6 bases, there was a span of 18 bases. The CDR3 length is 16 residues. The germline V gene encodes CDR1 SGHAT and CDR2 FQNNGV. The CDR3 nucleotides read TGTGCCAGCAGCTTAGCCCCCCCGCGGGTTGGACAGACCCAGTACTTC. As protein: CASSLAPPRVGQTQYF. Drawing the rest from reference TRBV11-2 and TRBJ2-5, the complete variable domain is EAGVAQSPRYKIIEKRQSVAFWCNPISGHATLYWYQQILGQGPKLLIQFQNNGVVDDSQLPKDRFSAERLKGVDSTLKIQPAKLEDSAVYLCASSLAPPRVGQTQYFGPGTRLLVL.

Details on this clonotype: An end of the junction does not agree with germline; a read error may underlie this. The chain links TRBV12-3 or TRBV12-4 to TRBJ1-4; D uncertain. This CDR3 has 15 residues. This chain's CDR3 is CASSSYSIPNEKRFF. CDR3 nucleotides: TGTGCCAGCAGTTCCTACAGTATCCCTAATGAAAAACGGTTTTTT.

This clonotype came up a few times. The chain uses TRBV6-1 and TRBJ1-2; a possible D gene is TRBD1 (5 bases). Germline CDR1 is MNHNS and CDR2 is SASEGT. Trimming left V 6 bases short and J 2 bases short, with 19 bases between. The CDR3 has 16 residues. The CDR3: CASSEKYSGTNYGYTF. The DNA of the CDR3 is TGTGCCAGCAGCGAAAAATATTCAGGGACCAACTATGGCTACACCTTC.

This clonotype was picked up many times. The chain recombines TRBV7-2 with TRBJ2-7; 10 nucleotides agree with TRBD2. CDR3 length equals 15 residues. The V segment lost 4 bases and the J segment 5 bases; nucleotides outside the gene matches: 8. Germline V lookup: CDR1 SGHTA, CDR2 FQGNSA. This CDR3 is CASSYRAGGQNEQYF. CDR3 nucleotide sequence: TGTGCCAGCAGCTACCGAGCGGGAGGGCAGAACGAGCAGTACTTC.

This clonotype has just a few counts. The chain links TRBV5-6 to TRBJ1-1; D is unclear. V was clipped by 0 bases and J by 2 bases, with 5 bases between them. In germline, CDR1 is SGHDT, CDR2 YYEEEE. This CDR3 has 13 amino acids. The CDR3 coding sequence is TGTGCCAGCAGCTTGGCTGAAAACACTGAAGCTTTCTTT. This translates into CASSLAENTEAFF.

Ten or more counts support this clonotype. The chain is built from TRBV28 and TRBJ2-5; 12 nucleotides align to TRBD1. This CDR3 has 15 residues. The V gene's germline CDR1 is MDHEN and CDR2 SYDVKM. Unmatched junction bases numbered 8, after V lost 7 bases and J lost 5 bases. The CDR3 DNA reads as TGTGCCAGCACCAGGGACAGGGGGCGATGGGAGACCCAGTACTTC. This encodes CASTRDRGRWETQYF.

The rearrangement links TRBV9 to TRBJ2-3; D is ambiguous. This CDR3 comprises 12 residues. V dropped 0 bases and J dropped 3 bases, with 2 bases sitting between them. The germline gives CDR1 SGDLS, CDR2 YYNGEE. The CDR3 region has the DNA TGTGCCAGCAGCGTAGTTACAGATACGCAGTATTTT. As protein: CASSVVTDTQYF.

The table lists this clonotype with many counts. The CDR3 DNA sequence: TGTGCCAGCAGCCCCTATAGGTCCGAGCAGTACTTC. This translates into CASSPYRSEQYF. The chain has TRBV6-1 and TRBJ2-7, with D unresolved. V dropped 6 bases and J dropped 6 bases, with 12 bases sitting between them. The CDR3 sequence is 12 residues long. Germline V gives CDR1 MNHNS, CDR2 SASEGT.